This entry lists 7 T cell receptor beta chains sequenced from one sample in a study of blood T cell repertoires in COVID-19. The assay was immunoSEQ multiplex PCR, and TCRdb's table has in-frame clones only and misses some. The repertoire holds over 100,000 clones, about 87% seen once, with around 1.2% in the top ten. Sequenced material: peripheral blood. These receptors all stem from a human donor in a cohort sampled during active COVID-19.

This clone was detected once. The chain carries TRBV9 and TRBJ1-4, with 7 bases lining up with TRBD1. CDR1 SGDLS and CDR2 YYNGEE come from the germline V gene. Trimming took 3 bases from V and 14 from J; bases not matched to a gene: 16. The CDR3 length is 15 residues. CDR3 protein: CASSGRTGLLEGLFF. The CDR3 DNA reads as TGTGCCAGCAGCGGACGGACAGGCCTACTTGAAGGGCTGTTTTTT.

This sequence joins TRBV5-6 and TRBJ1-6, with TRBD1 matching 7 bases. This CDR3 is built from 16 residues. Germline V gene lookup returns CDR1 SGHDT and CDR2 YYEEEE. Trimming cost V 0 bases and J 5 bases; bases outside gene matches: 5. CDR3 sequence reads: CASSLGFGQDNSPLHF. The CDR3 DNA is TGTGCCAGCAGCTTGGGTTTCGGACAGGATAATTCACCCCTCCACTTT.

This chain connects TRBV5-1 to TRBJ2-5; D possibly corresponds to TRBD2 (6 bases). The CDR3 is 14 amino acids. V was pared by 3 bases and J by 5 bases, with 14 bases between. Germline CDR1 and CDR2: SGHRS and YFSETQ. CDR3 region: CASSWSGPGETQYF. CDR3 coding DNA: TGCGCCAGCAGCTGGAGCGGGCCCGGGGAGACCCAGTACTTC.

The chain has TRBV5-6 and TRBJ2-7; the D gene is possibly TRBD2 (6 bases). Germline V lookup: CDR1 SGHDT, CDR2 YYEEEE. V lost 2 bases and J lost 6, with 12 bases in between. CDR3 size: 13 residues. The CDR3: CASSFDRDSEQYF. CDR3 coding DNA: TGTGCCAGCAGCTTTGATCGGGACTCCGAGCAGTACTTC.

This clone was seen once. The chain has TRBV19 and TRBJ1-2; no clear D gene. The CDR3 covers 15 residues. V dropped 5 bases and J dropped 4 bases, with 17 bases sitting between them. CDR1 LNHDA and CDR2 SQIVND come from the germline V gene (reference sequence). The CDR3 DNA reads TGTGCCAGTAGTCCTCGACTAAACCTGGGCTATGGCTACACCTTC. Translation gives CASSPRLNLGYGYTF.

This clone was recorded once. The chain combines TRBV10-2 with TRBJ2-7; D is possibly TRBD2 (5 bases). The V gene lost 10 bases and the J gene lost 6 bases, with 19 bases spanning the gap. CDR3 length: 13 amino acids. Per the germline V gene, CDR1 is WSHSY and CDR2 is SAAADI. In DNA, the CDR3 is TGCGCCACCAGCCCCGGGGTACTGGGCGAGCAGTACTTC. Protein sequence: CATSPGVLGEQYF.

The genes are TRBV6-5 and TRBJ1-5, with 8 positions matching TRBD1. V trimming: 2 bases; J trimming: 1 base; junction bases outside the gene matches: 1. The length of the CDR3 is 15 residues. Germline V CDR1 and CDR2: MNHEY, SVGAGI. CDR3 residues: CASSYGQGSNQPQHF. The CDR3 DNA reads as TGTGCCAGCAGTTACGGACAGGGAAGCAATCAGCCCCAGCATTTT.